The 12 T cell receptor beta chains in this list originate from one sample, sequenced in a study of shared T cell receptors in the human thymus. The repertoire was sequenced with immunoSEQ multiplex PCR; TCRdb's copy has only in-frame clones and lacks some. The repertoire consists of under 850,000 clones, with roughly 90% occurring once and the leading ten covering 0.0085% to 0.012%. These data also formed part of another study, on human thymus T cells.

The sequencing sample was made of thymocytes. The source is a boy under three years old with a congenital heart defect.

The chain carries TRBV5-4 and TRBJ2-7; 8 nucleotides match TRBD2. J lost 7 bases, V lost 6 bases, and 9 bases had no gene match. The length of the CDR3 is 13 residues. From germline, CDR1 is SGHNT and CDR2 YYREEE (reference sequence). CDR3 loop: CASTTGGGREQYF. The CDR3 DNA reads TGTGCCAGCACCACCGGGGGGGGTCGGGAGCAGTACTTC.

The CDR3 is CASSQVSAGTSGRAGETQYF. The DNA for the CDR3 is TGCGCCAGCAGCCAAGTGAGCGCCGGGACTAGCGGGAGGGCGGGGGAGACCCAGTACTTC. This chain connects TRBV4-3 to TRBJ2-5; 16 nucleotides line up with TRBD2. Germline trimming cut 1 base from V and 5 bases from J; bases unmatched to any gene: 13. CDR3 length equals 20 residues. CDR1 is LGHNA, CDR2 YSLEER, per germline.

The chain recombines TRBV11-2 with TRBJ2-7; D is possibly TRBD1 (6 bases). Germline loops: CDR1 SGHAT, CDR2 FQNNGV. The V gene lost 4 bases and the J gene lost 0 bases, with 19 bases spanning the gap. The CDR3 runs 17 residues. CDR3 nucleotides: TGTGCCAGCAGCTCTAGGCTGGGTTGGGGGCGCTCCTACGAGCAGTACTTC. Its translation: CASSSRLGWGRSYEQYF.

The genes are TRBV4-1 and TRBJ2-1; 11 nucleotides line up with TRBD2. The length of the CDR3 is 18 residues. Germline V gene sequence: CDR1 MGHRA, CDR2 YSYEKL. J lost 9 bases, V lost 1 base, and 14 bases had no gene match. The CDR3, as DNA: TGCGCCAGCAGCCAAGGAGTGGTAGCGGGAGGGCCGCACGGTGAGCAGTTCTTC. It specifies CASSQGVVAGGPHGEQFF.

Only one count was recorded for this clone. V usage is TRBV18 and J usage is TRBJ2-1; 8 bases are shared with TRBD1. Germline V gives CDR1 KGHSH, CDR2 LQKENI. V was clipped by 0 bases and J by 7 bases; unmatched bases: 11. This CDR3 is 17 amino acids long. The CDR3: CASSPPSQQGARNEQFF. The CDR3 DNA reads as TGTGCCAGCTCACCACCGTCCCAGCAGGGGGCCCGGAATGAGCAGTTCTTC.

The J gene is TRBJ2-5, the V gene TRBV5-6; 10 nucleotides align to TRBD2. Germline CDR1 and CDR2: SGHDT and YYEEEE. This CDR3 comprises 15 residues. With V trimmed by 2 bases and J by 5 bases, 6 bases remained unmatched. This CDR3 is CASSFQREGLETQYF. The CDR3 bases are TGTGCCAGCAGCTTCCAGCGGGAGGGCCTTGAGACCCAGTACTTC.

The V gene is TRBV4-2, the J gene TRBJ2-5; 8 nucleotides agree with TRBD2. The CDR3 extends over 17 amino acids. The V segment lost 3 bases and the J segment 4 bases; nucleotides outside the gene matches: 13. CDR1 and CDR2 (germline): LGHNA, YNFKEQ. This chain's CDR3 is CASSQGHGREGGETQYF. The CDR3 coding sequence is TGTGCCAGCAGCCAGGGACACGGCCGGGAGGGGGGAGAGACCCAGTACTTC.

The V call is TRBV11-2, the J call TRBJ2-7, with 7 bases matching TRBD2. CDR3 length equals 19 residues. V dropped 1 base and J dropped 6; count of bases not matched to a gene: 21. Germline V gives CDR1 SGHAT, CDR2 FQNNGV. CDR3 loop: CASSLVPGGTTCRGGEQYF. CDR3 sequence (DNA): TGTGCCAGCAGCTTAGTTCCGGGCGGGACTACCTGCCGGGGTGGCGAGCAGTACTTC.

J is TRBJ1-4 and V is TRBV4-3; unclear D gene. Between the trimmed V and J ends, which lost 2 bases and 7 bases, there was a span of 14 bases. Germline CDR1 LGHNA, CDR2 YSLEER. The CDR3 is 15 amino acids. For the CDR3, the DNA is TGCGCCAGCAGCCAATATTCGGAGAGTGGTGAAAAACTGTTTTTT. It codes for CASSQYSESGEKLFF.

The V call is TRBV28, the J call TRBJ2-6; 10 nucleotides line up with TRBD2. J gave up 3 bases and V 5 bases, and 22 bases lay outside the gene matches. CDR3 length: 22 amino acids. Germline lookup yields CDR1 MDHEN and CDR2 SYDVKM. CDR3 protein: CASSAWDQAIAGGTCGANVLTF. DNA of the CDR3: TGTGCCAGCAGTGCCTGGGACCAAGCGATAGCGGGAGGTACTTGTGGGGCCAACGTCCTGACTTTC.

This sequence joins TRBV4-3 and TRBJ2-7; 10 bases line up with TRBD2. The germline CDR1 and CDR2 sequences are LGHNA and YSLEER. The CDR3 consists of 18 residues. V was clipped by 1 base and J by 7 bases; unmatched bases: 16. This CDR3 reads CASSQGDSGRWAWREQYF. CDR3 coding DNA: TGCGCCAGCAGCCAAGGCGATAGCGGGAGGTGGGCATGGAGGGAGCAGTACTTC.

The chain links TRBV7-9 to TRBJ2-2; tentative D call: TRBD2 (6 bases). V dropped 5 bases and J dropped 3 bases, with 16 bases sitting between them. CDR1 is SEHNR, CDR2 FQNEAQ, per germline (reference sequence). The CDR3 length is 16 residues. The CDR3 spells CASSPAGWVYTGELFF. As DNA, the CDR3 is TGTGCCAGCAGCCCCGCGGGATGGGTTTACACCGGGGAGCTGTTTTTT.